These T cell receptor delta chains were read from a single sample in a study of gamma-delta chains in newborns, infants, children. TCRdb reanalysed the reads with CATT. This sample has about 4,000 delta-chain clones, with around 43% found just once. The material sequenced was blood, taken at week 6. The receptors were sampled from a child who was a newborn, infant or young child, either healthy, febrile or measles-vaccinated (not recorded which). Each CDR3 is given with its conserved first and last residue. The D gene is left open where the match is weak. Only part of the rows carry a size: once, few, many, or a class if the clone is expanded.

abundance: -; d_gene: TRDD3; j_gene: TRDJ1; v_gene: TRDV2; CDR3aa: CSTGGYILPTLYTDKLIF; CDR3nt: TGCTCTACTGGGGGATACATTCTGCCGACCTTGTACACCGATAAACTCATCTTT
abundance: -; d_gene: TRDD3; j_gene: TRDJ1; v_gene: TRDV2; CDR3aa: CACDIWGSIDKLIF; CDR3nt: TGTGCCTGTGACATCTGGGGGTCCATCGATAAACTCATCTTT
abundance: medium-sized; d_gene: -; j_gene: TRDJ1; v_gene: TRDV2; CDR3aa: CACDTGDWGFPRTDKLIF; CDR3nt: TGTGCCTGTGACACCGGGGATTGGGGATTCCCTAGGACCGATAAACTCATCTTT
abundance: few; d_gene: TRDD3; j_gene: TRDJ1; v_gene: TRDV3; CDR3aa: CAFKRDGDNWETDKLIF; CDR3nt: TGTGCCTTTAAGAGGGACGGGGATAATTGGGAGACCGATAAACTCATCTTT
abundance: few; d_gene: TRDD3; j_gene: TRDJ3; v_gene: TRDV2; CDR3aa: CACDAPGSYPVLGDRGSWDTRQMFF; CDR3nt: TGTGCCTGTGACGCCCCGGGTTCCTACCCAGTACTGGGGGATCGGGGCTCCTGGGACACCCGACAGATGTTTTTC
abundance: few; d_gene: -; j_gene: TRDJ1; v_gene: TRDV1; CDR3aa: CALGEPLPTIPTGGSYTDKLIF; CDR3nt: TGTGCTCTTGGGGAACCCCTTCCTACGATTCCTACTGGGGGATCGTACACCGATAAACTCATCTTT
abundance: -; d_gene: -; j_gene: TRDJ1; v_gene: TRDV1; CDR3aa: CALGELATAYRWYTDKLIF; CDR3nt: TGTGCTCTTGGGGAACTAGCGACTGCTTACAGGTGGTACACCGATAAACTCATCTTT
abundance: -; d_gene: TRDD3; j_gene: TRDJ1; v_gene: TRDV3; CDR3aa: CAFAPGGSPKLIF; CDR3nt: TGTGCCTTTGCTCCTGGGGGGAGTCCTAAACTCATCTTT
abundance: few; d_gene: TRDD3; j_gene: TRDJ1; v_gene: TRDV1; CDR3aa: CALGFPWAGGYTKLIF; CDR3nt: TGTGCTCTTGGCTTCCCCTGGGCAGGGGGATACACGAAACTCATCTTT
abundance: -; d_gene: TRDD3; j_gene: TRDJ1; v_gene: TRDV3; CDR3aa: CAFTPSSYWGIADKLIF; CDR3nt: TGTGCCTTCACACCTTCCTCTTACTGGGGGATAGCCGATAAACTCATCTTT
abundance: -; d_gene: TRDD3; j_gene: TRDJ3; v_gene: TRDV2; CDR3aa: CACDPAGGYSSSWDARQMFF; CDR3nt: TGTGCCTGTGACCCGGCTGGGGGATACTCTAGCTCCTGGGACGCCCGACAGATGTTTTTC
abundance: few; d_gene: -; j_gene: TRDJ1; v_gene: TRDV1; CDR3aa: CALGVYDKLIF; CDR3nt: TGTGCTCTGGGGGTATACGATAAACTCATCTTT
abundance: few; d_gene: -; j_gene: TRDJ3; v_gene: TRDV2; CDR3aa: CACDTGDPSSWDTRQMFF; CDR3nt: TGTGCCTGTGACACCGGGGATCCCAGCTCCTGGGACACCCGACAGATGTTTTTC
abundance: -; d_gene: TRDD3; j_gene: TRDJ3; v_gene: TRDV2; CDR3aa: CACDMLGVSSWDTRQMFF; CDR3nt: TGTGCCTGTGACATGCTGGGGGTTAGCTCCTGGGACACCCGACAGATGTTTTTC
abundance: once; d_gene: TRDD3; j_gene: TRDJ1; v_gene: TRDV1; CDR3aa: CALGERLRAGGPPYADKLIF; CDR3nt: TGTGCTCTTGGGGAACGCCTACGGGCTGGGGGACCCCCGTACGCCGATAAACTCATCTTT
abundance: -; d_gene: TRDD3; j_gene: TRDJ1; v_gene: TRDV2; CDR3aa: CACGTLLGAPNTDKLIF; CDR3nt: TGTGCCTGTGGCACTTTGCTGGGGGCGCCTAACACCGATAAACTCATCTTT
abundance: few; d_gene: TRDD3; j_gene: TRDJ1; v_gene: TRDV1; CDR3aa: CALGLRTGGYAGNRPDKLIF; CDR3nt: TGTGCTCTTGGGCTTCGTACTGGGGGATACGCGGGGAATCGTCCCGATAAACTCATCTTT
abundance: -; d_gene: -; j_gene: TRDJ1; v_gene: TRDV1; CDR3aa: CALGEPEIYVYWPYTDKLIF; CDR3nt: TGTGCTCTTGGGGAGCCGGAAATCTACGTGTACTGGCCATACACCGATAAACTCATCTTT
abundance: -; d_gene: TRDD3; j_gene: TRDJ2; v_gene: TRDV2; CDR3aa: CACDTEVGDTPPTLTAQLFF; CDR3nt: TGTGCCTGTGACACCGAAGTGGGGGATACGCCCCCGACTTTGACAGCACAACTCTTCTTT
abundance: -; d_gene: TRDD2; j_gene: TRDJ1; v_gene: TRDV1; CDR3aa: CALGIHLPSTHGGDSLPYTDKLIF; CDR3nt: TGTGCTCTTGGGATTCACCTTCCTAGCACCCATGGGGGGGACTCCCTCCCCTACACCGATAAACTCATCTTT
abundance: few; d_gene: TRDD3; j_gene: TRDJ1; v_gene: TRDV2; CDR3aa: CACGTRTRGIRPYTDKLIF; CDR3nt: TGTGCCTGTGGCACTCGGACTAGGGGGATACGCCCGTACACCGATAAACTCATCTTT
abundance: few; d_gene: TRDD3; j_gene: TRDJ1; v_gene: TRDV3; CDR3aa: CAFSGAWGVWGIQGFYTDKLIF; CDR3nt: TGTGCCTTTAGTGGTGCGTGGGGCGTCTGGGGGATACAAGGTTTTTACACCGATAAACTCATCTTT
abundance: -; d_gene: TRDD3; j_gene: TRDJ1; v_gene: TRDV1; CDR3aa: CALGKGLPATGGPEYTDKLIF; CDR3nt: TGTGCTCTTGGGAAGGGCTTGCCCGCGACTGGGGGTCCCGAGTACACCGATAAACTCATCTTT
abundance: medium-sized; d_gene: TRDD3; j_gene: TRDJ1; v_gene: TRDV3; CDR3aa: CAFFSRGGGYLGDTDKLIF; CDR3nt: TGTGCCTTTTTCTCCCGGGGTGGGGGATACTTGGGAGACACCGATAAACTCATCTTT
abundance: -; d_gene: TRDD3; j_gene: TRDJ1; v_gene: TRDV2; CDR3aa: CACDARRVGIRDDKLIF; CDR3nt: TGTGCCTGTGACGCTCGCCGGGTAGGGATACGGGACGATAAACTCATCTTT
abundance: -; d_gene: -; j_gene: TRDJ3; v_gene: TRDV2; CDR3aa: CACDTVGPRRFWDTRRMFF; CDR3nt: TGTGCCTGTGACACCGTGGGGCCACGCCGCTTCTGGGACACCCGACGGATGTTTTTC
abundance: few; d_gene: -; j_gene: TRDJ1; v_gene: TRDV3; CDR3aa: CAFEIPGWPDRDTDKLIF; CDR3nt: TGTGCCTTCGAGATTCCCGGGTGGCCCGATAGGGACACCGATAAACTCATCTTT
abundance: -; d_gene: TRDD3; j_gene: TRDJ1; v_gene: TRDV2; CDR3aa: CACDTLMGDRVYSDKLIF; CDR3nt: TGTGCCTGTGACACGTTGATGGGGGATAGGGTCTACAGCGATAAACTCATCTTT
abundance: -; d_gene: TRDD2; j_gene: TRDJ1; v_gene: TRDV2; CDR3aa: CACDPLPTQSGREYTDKLIF; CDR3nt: TGTGCCTGTGACCCGCTTCCTACACAATCTGGGCGCGAGTACACAGATAAACTCATCTTT
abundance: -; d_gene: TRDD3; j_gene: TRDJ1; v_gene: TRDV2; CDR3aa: CACDTLEGLGAHTDKLIF; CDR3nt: TGTGCCTGTGACACCCTCGAGGGACTGGGGGCCCACACCGATAAACTCATCTTT
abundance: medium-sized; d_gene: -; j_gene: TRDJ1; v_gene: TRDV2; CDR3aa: CACDTLEGLGPGKLIF; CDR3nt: TGTGCCTGTGACACGTTGGAGGGGCTGGGGCCGGGTAAACTCATCTTT